The 4 T cell receptor beta chains in this list originate from one sample, sequenced in a study of blood T cell repertoires in COVID-19. This table comes from immunoSEQ multiplex PCR, and its TCRdb copy is limited to in-frame clones, with some not included. Of about 670,000 clones listed, approximately 90% were seen once; the top ten hold around 0.3%. Source material: peripheral blood. These receptors came from a woman in her late teens or twenties with acute or convalescent COVID-19.

The V call is TRBV7-9, the J call TRBJ2-5, with TRBD1 matching over 7 bases. This CDR3 region has 15 residues. V gave up 3 bases and J gave up 4 bases; unmatched junction bases: 8. CDR1 and CDR2 from the germline V gene are SEHNR and FQNEAQ (reference sequence). The CDR3 bases are TGTGCCAGCAGCTTGACAGGGAGAATATCAGAGACCCAGTACTTC. Protein: CASSLTGRISETQYF. The entire variable domain, with the rest obtained from reference TRBV7-9 and TRBJ2-5, is as follows: DTGVSQNPRHKITKRGQNVTFRCDPISEHNRLYWYRQTLGQGPEFLTYFQNEAQLEKSRLLSDRFSAERPKGSFSTLEIQRTEQGDSAMYLCASSLTGRISETQYFGPGTRLLVL.

This clone was observed a single time. One end of the junction varies from germline; a read error may be responsible. The chain joins TRBV6-4 to TRBJ1-5; perhaps TRBD1 as D (6 bases). The germline CDR1 and CDR2 sequences are MRHNA and SNTAGT. This CDR3 is 15 amino acids long. The CDR3 sequence is CAGSEVGHTNQPQHF. The CDR3 DNA sequence: TGTGCCGGCAGTGAGGTGGGACACACCAATCAGCCCCAGCATTTT.

Note on this clone: This specimen includes other DNA sequences encoding the same CDR3. This chain joins TRBV7-9 and TRBJ1-1; 7 bases are shared with TRBD1. J lost 5 bases, V lost 5 bases, and 5 bases had no gene match. From germline, CDR1 is SEHNR and CDR2 FQNEAQ (reference sequence). The CDR3 covers 13 residues. The chain's CDR3 is CASSLQGGTEAFF. CDR3 nucleotides: TGTGCCAGCAGCCTCCAGGGGGGAACTGAAGCTTTCTTT.

This chain joins TRBV7-8 and TRBJ1-3, with 8 bases lining up with TRBD1. V was clipped by 5 bases and J by 1 base; unmatched bases: 7. CDR3 length equals 16 residues. From germline, CDR1 is SGHVS and CDR2 FQNEAQ. CDR3: CASSRRTGRSGNTIYF. Here the CDR3 DNA reads TGTGCCAGCAGCCGGAGGACAGGGAGATCTGGAAACACCATATATTTT.